A single sample gave rise to the 29 T cell receptor beta chains below, sequenced in a study of T cells after posttransplantation cyclophosphamide (dated by TCRdb to the mid-2010s). The intended sense of this specimen's treatment or condition label: high-dose cyclophosphamide on days +3 and +4 as single-agent GVHD prophylaxis. Busulfan and fludarabine conditioning, a related or unrelated marrow graft, and cyclophosphamide on days +3 and +4 were given to PTCy patients. The library was built by means of the immunoSEQ multiplex PCR assay. TCRdb took over this immuneACCESS table, retaining in-frame rearrangements with V and J assigned. Such tables are incomplete; in checked studies, under half of the missing clones stem from an unresolved V gene, and the remainder is unexplained. This sample lists more than 4,500 clones; over 65% were detected once. Jointly, the top ten make up 3% to 3.5% of the sample.

This specimen was CD4+ T cells sorted from blood, taken approximately 380 days after allogeneic stem cell transplant with posttransplant cyclophosphamide. All receptors come from a male patient aged 45-59 years who received an allogeneic stem cell transplant from a related donor and was CMV-positive. Following a transplant, a fraction of the T cells may be traceable to the graft donor.

The chain couples TRBV7-9 to TRBJ1-2; tentatively, D is TRBD1 (6 bases). From germline, CDR1 is SEHNR and CDR2 FQNEAQ (reference sequence). With 1 base removed from V and 6 bases from J, the gap between germline ends came to 12 bases. The CDR3 is 14 amino acids. CDR3 sequence (DNA): TGTGCCAGCAGCTTAGGAACAGGGAGGGATGGCTACACCTTC. It translates to CASSLGTGRDGYTF.

Concerning this clone itself: One junction end does not reproduce the germline sequence, and a read error may be involved. The same CDR3 arises from other DNA sequences in this sample as well. The chain recombines TRBV5-1 with TRBJ2-4, with D possibly being TRBD2 (6 bases). There are 17 residues in the CDR3. CDR1 and CDR2 from the germline V gene are SGHRS and YFSETQ. The CDR3 coding sequence is TGCGCCAGCAGTTTGGGCTCCTCCGGGGGAGCCAAAAACATTCAGTACTTC. Its translation: CASSLGSSGGAKNIQYF.

The V call is TRBV6-6, the J call TRBJ1-5, with a weak D call TRBD1 (6 bases). Between the trimmed V and J ends, which lost 7 bases and 2 bases, there was a span of 15 bases. Germline V CDR1 and CDR2: MNHNY, SVGAGI (reference sequence). This CDR3 has 15 residues. The DNA for the CDR3 is TGTGCCAGCAACCCGGGGGGGGCGGGCAATCAGCCCCAGCATTTT. It translates to CASNPGGAGNQPQHF.

The V gene is TRBV27, the J gene TRBJ1-4, with 8 positions matching TRBD1. The CDR3 is 19 residues long. Germline V gene data show CDR1 as MNHEY and CDR2 as SMNVEV (reference sequence). V trimming: 1 base; J trimming: 4 bases; junction bases outside the gene matches: 14. CDR3 sequence: CASSLYHLSGGASNEKLFF. The DNA of the CDR3 is TGTGCCAGCAGTTTATATCACCTCTCAGGGGGCGCGAGTAATGAAAAACTGTTTTTT.

The chain uses TRBV5-4 and TRBJ1-6, with no clear D. V dropped 2 bases and J dropped 9 bases, with 6 bases sitting between them. This CDR3 contains 12 residues. CDR1 and CDR2 from the germline V gene are SGHNT and YYREEE (reference sequence). The CDR3 region has the DNA TGTGCCAGCAGCTTAAGCCGTTCACCCCTCCACTTT. Protein: CASSLSRSPLHF.

The chain couples TRBV5-1 to TRBJ1-1; D might be TRBD1 (6 bases). Germline CDR1 is SGHRS and CDR2 is YFSETQ. Trimming left V 1 base short and J 6 bases short, with 16 bases between. The CDR3 length is 15 residues. The CDR3 reads CASSLYRVMEAEAFF. CDR3 DNA: TGCGCCAGCAGCTTGTACAGGGTCATGGAAGCTGAAGCTTTCTTT.

Here the CDR3 DNA reads TGTGCCATCAGTTCTGGACAGGGAAGGATTTATGGCTACACCTTC. This translates into CAISSGQGRIYGYTF. This chain connects TRBV10-3 to TRBJ1-2; 8 bases are shared with TRBD1. CDR3 length: 15 residues. CDR1 ENHRY and CDR2 SYGVKD come from the germline V gene. The V gene end was trimmed by 5 bases and the J gene end by 5 bases; junction bases not matched to a gene: 10.

The rearrangement links TRBV6-5 to TRBJ2-7, with D possibly TRBD1 on 6 matching bases. The V end was cut by 11 bases, the J end by 4 bases, with 9 bases between. From germline, CDR1 is MNHEY and CDR2 SVGAGI. This CDR3 comprises 10 residues. The CDR3 region is CASRGYEQYF. CDR3 nucleotide sequence: TGTGCCTCCAGGGGTTACGAGCAGTACTTC.

This clone was detected only a few times. The chain has TRBV9 and TRBJ2-5; tentative D call: TRBD2 (7 bases). Trimming left V 3 bases short and J 1 base short, with 13 bases between. Germline V lookup: CDR1 SGDLS, CDR2 YYNGEE. The CDR3 has 15 amino acids. CDR3 protein: CASSAGRGRQETQYF. The CDR3 DNA is TGTGCCAGCAGCGCTGGGCGGGGGCGCCAAGAGACCCAGTACTTC.

V usage is TRBV5-5 and J usage is TRBJ1-2, with D possibly being TRBD1 (6 bases). Germline-derived CDR1 and CDR2 are SGHKS and YYEKEE (reference sequence). V gave up 4 bases and J gave up 2 bases, with 12 bases separating them. This CDR3 region has 14 residues. CDR3: CASSGGQLNYGYTF. The CDR3 DNA follows: TGTGCCAGCAGCGGGGGACAACTCAACTATGGCTACACCTTC.

The chain uses TRBV15 and TRBJ1-4, with 8 positions matching TRBD1. The CDR3 runs to 15 residues. From germline, CDR1 is LNHNV and CDR2 YYDKDF (reference sequence). With 1 base clipped from V and 8 bases from J, the junction kept 6 bases outside the gene matches. The CDR3 sequence is CATSRVGQGREKLFF. CDR3 bases: TGTGCCACCAGCAGAGTTGGACAGGGAAGGGAAAAACTGTTTTTT.

The rearrangement joins TRBV18 to TRBJ2-1, with TRBD1 matching 7 bases. The CDR3 runs 17 residues. Germline loops: CDR1 KGHSH, CDR2 LQKENI. With 2 bases clipped from V and 2 bases from J, the junction kept 9 bases outside the gene matches. The CDR3: CASSPTWDSLTYNEQFF. Here the CDR3 DNA reads TGTGCCAGCTCACCAACTTGGGACAGCTTAACCTACAATGAGCAGTTCTTC.

The genes are TRBV5-4 and TRBJ2-6; 11 bases are a match to TRBD1. The germline V gene encodes CDR1 SGHNT and CDR2 YYREEE (reference sequence). Trimming at V came to 4 bases and at J to 2 bases, leaving 8 bases not matched to a gene. CDR3 length equals 18 residues. CDR3 sequence reads: CASSRPGQGVAGANVLTF. The CDR3 DNA reads TGTGCCAGCAGCCGGCCGGGACAGGGGGTAGCTGGGGCCAACGTCCTGACTTTC.

The rearrangement joins TRBV7-9 to TRBJ2-3, with D unclear. The CDR3 runs 15 residues. Germline V gene data show CDR1 as SEHNR and CDR2 as FQNEAQ (reference sequence). V lost 3 bases and J lost 4, with 14 bases in between. CDR3 residues: CASSLSLSSADTQYF. CDR3 nucleotide sequence: TGTGCCAGCAGCTTGTCTTTGAGCAGCGCAGATACGCAGTATTTT.

The chain is built from TRBV18 and TRBJ1-2; 7 nucleotides align to TRBD1. Germline V lookup: CDR1 KGHSH, CDR2 LQKENI. Losses at the gene ends were 3 bases for V and 4 bases for J; bases not matched to a gene: 8. The CDR3 runs 15 residues. CDR3 residues: CASSPDRTFTYGYTF. CDR3 bases: TGTGCCAGCTCACCGGACAGGACATTTACCTATGGCTACACCTTC.

This chain connects TRBV18 to TRBJ2-1, with TRBD2 matching over 8 bases. This CDR3 has 16 amino acids. J was trimmed by 3 bases and V by 3 bases; bases with no gene match: 7. Germline CDR1 is KGHSH and CDR2 is LQKENI. The CDR3 sequence: CASSPPNAGGYNEQFF. The CDR3 coding sequence is TGTGCCAGCTCACCGCCGAACGCGGGAGGCTACAATGAGCAGTTCTTC. Complete variable domain (other parts from reference TRBV18 and TRBJ2-1): NAGVMQNPRHLVRRRGQEARLRCSPMKGHSHVYWYRQLPEEGLKFMVYLQKENIIDESGMPKERFSAEFPKEGPSILRIQQVVRGDSAAYFCASSPPNAGGYNEQFFGPGTRLTVL.

The J gene is TRBJ2-1, the V gene TRBV6-5, with TRBD2 matching 7 bases. J was trimmed by 10 bases and V by 6 bases; bases with no gene match: 15. The CDR3 is 15 residues long. Germline CDR1 reads MNHEY; CDR2 reads SVGAGI. DNA of the CDR3: TGTGCCAGCAGAAGAACTAGCGAATTAAAAGGGGAGCAGTTCTTC. Translation gives CASRRTSELKGEQFF.

The V and J genes are TRBV15 and TRBJ2-2; a weak D match, TRBD1 (6 bases). Germline values: CDR1 LNHNV, CDR2 YYDKDF (reference sequence). This CDR3 is built from 16 residues. The V end lost 5 bases, the J end lost 0 bases, and 13 bases lay between the germline ends. CDR3 sequence (DNA): TGTGCCACCAGCTCCCACCCAGGGGCGAACACCGGGGAGCTGTTTTTT. Amino acid sequence: CATSSHPGANTGELFF.

The chain employs TRBV21-1 and TRBJ1-1; the DNA was not used to check the table's D call, TRBD1. TRBV21-1 is a pseudogene segment. The CDR3 is 17 residues long. The CDR3 loop is CASTKRRTRTCNTEAFF. CDR3 DNA: TGTGCCAGCACCAAACGAAGGACACGCACATGTAACACTGAAGCTTTCTTT.

V gene TRBV4-2 combines with J gene TRBJ2-7, with TRBD2 matching 7 bases. J gave up 2 bases and V 0 bases, and 7 bases lay outside the gene matches. From germline, CDR1 is LGHNA and CDR2 YNFKEQ. The CDR3 runs 16 residues. DNA for the CDR3: TGTGCCAGCAGCCAAGAAAGATGGGCGGGAGCCTACGAGCAGTACTTC. Protein sequence: CASSQERWAGAYEQYF.

V gene TRBV7-2 combines with J gene TRBJ2-7; 7 bases agree with TRBD1. With V trimmed by 5 bases and J by 3 bases, 7 bases remained unmatched. The germline gives CDR1 SGHTA, CDR2 FQGNSA. This CDR3 comprises 14 residues. The CDR3 reads CASSPGTVVYEQYF. Here the CDR3 DNA reads TGTGCCAGCAGCCCAGGGACAGTAGTCTACGAGCAGTACTTC. The whole variable domain, filled in from reference TRBV7-2 and TRBJ2-7, reads GAGVSQSPSNKVTEKGKDVELRCDPISGHTALYWYRQSLGQGLEFLIYFQGNSAPDKSGLPSDRFSAERTGGSVSTLTIQRTQQEDSAVYLCASSPGTVVYEQYFGPGTRLTVT.

The table lists this clone with a count of one. This sequence joins TRBV2 and TRBJ1-3; TRBD1 is a possible D gene (6 bases). Trimming left V 4 bases short and J 4 bases short, with 8 bases between. This CDR3 is 13 amino acids long. Per the germline V gene, CDR1 is SNHLY and CDR2 is FYNNEI. The CDR3 DNA follows: TGTGCCAGCAGTGTCGGGACAGGAAACACCATATATTTT. As protein: CASSVGTGNTIYF.

This clone has only a few counts. CDR3 loop: CASSLGLEVYEQYF. The CDR3 coding sequence is TGTGCCAGCAGCTTAGGACTAGAGGTCTACGAGCAGTACTTC. The chain joins TRBV11-2 to TRBJ2-7, with D possibly matching TRBD2 (6 bases). There are 14 residues in the CDR3. Germline V gene lookup returns CDR1 SGHAT and CDR2 FQNNGV. V gave up 1 base and J gave up 3 bases, with 10 bases separating them.

This clone was counted a few times. This rearrangement joins TRBV7-2 to TRBJ2-3; D call uncertain. The CDR3 extends over 13 amino acids. Trimming took off 5 bases at V and 8 bases at J, with 14 bases between the two ends. The germline V gene has CDR1 SGHTA and CDR2 FQGNSA. CDR3 in DNA: TGTGCCAGCAGCATTAATGAGCTCGCTACGCAGTATTTT. Its protein is CASSINELATQYF.

The chain joins TRBV4-1 to TRBJ1-1, with D maybe TRBD1 (6 bases). Germline values: CDR1 MGHRA, CDR2 YSYEKL. With 2 bases removed from V and 1 base from J, the gap between germline ends came to 17 bases. CDR3 length: 17 residues. CDR3 sequence: CASSQYKSGTQNTEAFF. The DNA of the CDR3 is TGCGCCAGCAGCCAATATAAATCCGGGACACAGAACACTGAAGCTTTCTTT.

V usage is TRBV6-5 and J usage is TRBJ1-6, with D unresolved. Germline loops: CDR1 MNHEY, CDR2 SVGAGI. V shed 7 bases and J shed 8 bases, with 12 bases lying between them. This CDR3 is built from 13 residues. CDR3 DNA: TGTGCCAGCAAAAACCGGGTGGATTCACCCCTCCACTTT. It encodes CASKNRVDSPLHF.

CDR3 protein: CSAAGITEAFF. The DNA for the CDR3 is TGCAGTGCGGCAGGGATCACTGAAGCTTTCTTT. The rearrangement links TRBV20-1 to TRBJ1-1, with a weak D call TRBD1 (5 bases). The CDR3 covers 11 residues. Germline V gene lookup returns CDR1 DFQATT and CDR2 SNEGSKA (reference sequence). Deletions cut 6 bases from V and 4 bases from J, with 9 bases between.

V usage is TRBV5-4 and J usage is TRBJ2-5; 9 bases fit TRBD1. The J segment lost 4 bases and the V segment lost 5 bases, leaving 6 bases of the junction unmatched. Per germline, CDR1 SGHNT and CDR2 YYREEE (reference sequence). The CDR3 spans 14 residues. CDR3 nucleotide sequence: TGTGCCAGCAGGGAGGGACAGGGTCGAGAGACCCAGTACTTC. Its translation: CASREGQGRETQYF. Based on the CDR3 plus reference TRBV5-4 and TRBJ2-5, the full variable domain is ETGVTQSPTHLIKTRGQQVTLRCSSQSGHNTVSWYQQALGQGPQFIFQYYREEENGRGNFPPRFSGLQFPNYSSELNVNALELDDSALYLCASREGQGRETQYFGPGTRLLVL.

V and J are TRBV15 and TRBJ1-3, with 7 bases aligning to TRBD1. Germline trimming cut 2 bases from V and 4 bases from J; bases unmatched to any gene: 14. CDR1 LNHNV and CDR2 YYDKDF come from the germline V gene (reference sequence). This CDR3 spans 18 amino acids. The CDR3 nucleotides read TGTGCCACCAGCAGACGCGGGACAGCGAATATGAAGGGAAACACCATATATTTT. This sequence encodes CATSRRGTANMKGNTIYF.